This is a list of T cell receptor beta chains from one sample in a study of cytomegalovirus exposure and HLA in healthy donors. Clones were sequenced by immunoSEQ multiplex PCR, and TCRdb holds only the in-frame ones, with some missing. Here the sample spans tens of thousands of clones, about four fifths being singletons. The sample consisted of PBMCs. These receptors were collected from a man aged 50 or older in good health and CMV-seropositive. Both conserved end residues are part of each CDR3. D genes are given only for firm matches. Size tells how often a clone was seen (once, few, many) or the class of an expanded clone, and some rows leave it out.

V gene: TRBV7-9
J gene: TRBJ2-1
D gene: TRBD1
CDR3 length: 16
clone size: NA
CDR3 protein: CSSSLGGTGHRNEQFF
CDR3 DNA: TGTTCCAGCAGCTTAGGCGGGACAGGGCATCGTAATGAGCAGTTCTTC

V gene: TRBV19
J gene: TRBJ1-3
D gene: NA
CDR3 length: 15
clone size: NA
CDR3 protein: CASSTGSTVGNTIYF
CDR3 DNA: TGTGCCAGTAGTACCGGCTCGACAGTTGGAAACACCATATATTTT

V gene: TRBV5-6
J gene: TRBJ2-1
D gene: TRBD2
CDR3 length: 15
clone size: NA
CDR3 protein: CASSPLGGGENEQFF
CDR3 DNA: TGTGCCAGCAGCCCCCTGGGGGGGGGTGAAAATGAGCAGTTCTTC

V gene: TRBV19
J gene: TRBJ1-1
D gene: TRBD1
CDR3 length: 14
clone size: NA
CDR3 protein: CASQPGQSNTEAFF
CDR3 DNA: TGTGCCAGTCAACCGGGACAGAGTAACACTGAAGCTTTCTTT

V gene: TRBV18
J gene: TRBJ1-2
D gene: TRBD1
CDR3 length: 14
clone size: NA
CDR3 protein: CASSPRGQDYGYTF
CDR3 DNA: TGTGCCAGCTCACCGAGGGGGCAAGACTATGGCTACACCTTC

V gene: TRBV15
J gene: TRBJ2-1
D gene: NA
CDR3 length: 18
clone size: NA
CDR3 protein: CATSRVGYGSHFGDEQFF
CDR3 DNA: TGTGCCACCAGCAGAGTAGGCTACGGGAGTCATTTCGGCGATGAGCAGTTCTTC

V gene: TRBV6-1
J gene: TRBJ1-1
D gene: TRBD1
CDR3 length: 14
clone size: NA
CDR3 protein: CASSPQGQNTEAFF
CDR3 DNA: TGTGCCAGCAGTCCACAGGGGCAGAACACTGAAGCTTTCTTT

V gene: TRBV11-3
J gene: TRBJ2-1
D gene: TRBD2
CDR3 length: 15
clone size: NA
CDR3 protein: CASSQSGSSYNEQFF
CDR3 DNA: TGTGCCAGCAGCCAAAGCGGGAGCTCCTACAATGAGCAGTTCTTC

V gene: TRBV5-1
J gene: TRBJ2-1
D gene: TRBD2
CDR3 length: 17
clone size: once
CDR3 protein: CASSKQGLAVFNNEQFF
CDR3 DNA: TGCGCCAGCAGCAAACAAGGACTAGCCGTTTTTAACAATGAGCAGTTCTTC

V gene: TRBV11-1
J gene: TRBJ2-5
D gene: TRBD1
CDR3 length: 16
clone size: NA
CDR3 protein: CASSSRRQGARETQYF
CDR3 DNA: TGTGCCAGCAGCTCTCGCAGGCAGGGGGCAAGGGAGACCCAGTACTTC

V gene: TRBV27
J gene: TRBJ2-3
D gene: NA
CDR3 length: 14
clone size: NA
CDR3 protein: CASSLGTIGDTQYF
CDR3 DNA: TGTGCCAGCAGTTTAGGGACAATTGGAGATACGCAGTATTTT

V gene: TRBV18
J gene: TRBJ2-3
D gene: NA
CDR3 length: 12
clone size: once
CDR3 protein: CASTAAADTQYF
CDR3 DNA: TGTGCCAGCACAGCTGCCGCAGATACGCAGTATTTT

V gene: TRBV2
J gene: TRBJ2-7
D gene: NA
CDR3 length: 11
clone size: NA
CDR3 protein: CASSAEREEYF
CDR3 DNA: TGTGCCAGCAGTGCGGAGCGTGAGGAGTACTTC

V gene: TRBV10-3
J gene: TRBJ2-7
D gene: TRBD2
CDR3 length: 15
clone size: NA
CDR3 protein: CAITEGLAGDYEQYF
CDR3 DNA: TGTGCCATCACCGAGGGGCTAGCGGGTGACTACGAGCAGTACTTC

V gene: TRBV10-3
J gene: TRBJ2-7
D gene: TRBD1
CDR3 length: 13
clone size: few
CDR3 protein: CAITTGQGHEQYF
CDR3 DNA: TGTGCCATCACTACCGGACAGGGCCACGAGCAGTACTTC

V gene: TRBV5-5
J gene: TRBJ1-3
D gene: NA
CDR3 length: 16
clone size: NA
CDR3 protein: CASSPAGGRSGNTIYF
CDR3 DNA: TGTGCCAGCAGCCCGGCCGGGGGGAGATCTGGAAACACCATATATTTT

V gene: TRBV19
J gene: TRBJ2-7
D gene: TRBD1
CDR3 length: 14
clone size: NA
CDR3 protein: CASNKGQGPYEQYF
CDR3 DNA: TGTGCCAGTAATAAAGGACAGGGCCCTTACGAGCAGTACTTC

V gene: TRBV11-2
J gene: TRBJ2-1
D gene: TRBD2
CDR3 length: 15
clone size: NA
CDR3 protein: CASSLGIAGDNEQFF
CDR3 DNA: TGTGCCAGCAGCTTAGGAATAGCGGGAGACAATGAGCAGTTCTTC

V gene: TRBV11-2
J gene: TRBJ2-2
D gene: NA
CDR3 length: 14
clone size: NA
CDR3 protein: CASSLEFRGGELFF
CDR3 DNA: TGTGCCAGCAGCTTAGAGTTCAGAGGCGGGGAGCTGTTTTTT

V gene: TRBV2
J gene: TRBJ2-1
D gene: NA
CDR3 length: 11
clone size: NA
CDR3 protein: CATSLSVEQFF
CDR3 DNA: TGTGCCACCTCTCTGTCGGTTGAGCAGTTCTTC

V gene: TRBV5-8
J gene: TRBJ2-1
D gene: TRBD2
CDR3 length: 17
clone size: NA
CDR3 protein: CASSSWGLAGGLNEQFF
CDR3 DNA: TGTGCCAGCAGCTCCTGGGGGCTAGCGGGAGGGCTGAATGAGCAGTTCTTC

V gene: TRBV27
J gene: TRBJ1-1
D gene: NA
CDR3 length: 14
clone size: NA
CDR3 protein: CASRGVVGATEAFF
CDR3 DNA: TGTGCCAGCAGAGGGGTTGTAGGTGCCACTGAAGCTTTCTTT

V gene: TRBV11-2
J gene: TRBJ2-2
D gene: NA
CDR3 length: 15
clone size: NA
CDR3 protein: CASSLGGLDTGELFF
CDR3 DNA: TGTGCCAGCAGCTTAGGAGGGTTAGACACCGGGGAGCTGTTTTTT

V gene: TRBV5-1
J gene: TRBJ1-2
D gene: TRBD1
CDR3 length: 12
clone size: NA
CDR3 protein: CASSYQGDGYTF
CDR3 DNA: TGCGCCAGCAGCTACCAGGGGGATGGCTACACCTTC

V gene: TRBV15
J gene: TRBJ1-5
D gene: NA
CDR3 length: 15
clone size: NA
CDR3 protein: CATSRDLRDDQPQHF
CDR3 DNA: TGTGCCACCAGCAGAGATCTCCGGGATGATCAGCCCCAGCATTTT

V gene: TRBV19
J gene: TRBJ2-6
D gene: NA
CDR3 length: 13
clone size: NA
CDR3 protein: CASRVSGANVLTF
CDR3 DNA: TGTGCCAGCAGGGTATCTGGGGCCAACGTCCTGACTTTC

V gene: TRBV5-6
J gene: TRBJ2-7
D gene: NA
CDR3 length: 16
clone size: NA
CDR3 protein: CASSLSAIVQDYEQYF
CDR3 DNA: TGTGCCAGCAGCTTGAGTGCTATCGTACAGGACTACGAGCAGTACTTC

V gene: TRBV6-1
J gene: TRBJ2-7
D gene: NA
CDR3 length: 16
clone size: few
CDR3 protein: CASSELSAGLWYEQYF
CDR3 DNA: TGTGCCAGCAGTGAGCTGTCGGCAGGCCTGTGGTACGAGCAGTACTTC

V gene: TRBV5-4
J gene: TRBJ2-2
D gene: TRBD2
CDR3 length: 16
clone size: NA
CDR3 protein: CASSFGREGLTGELFF
CDR3 DNA: TGTGCCAGCAGCTTCGGCCGGGAGGGCCTTACCGGGGAGCTGTTTTTT

V gene: TRBV9
J gene: TRBJ2-2
D gene: TRBD2
CDR3 length: 16
clone size: few
CDR3 protein: CASSVGAGGPVGELFF
CDR3 DNA: TGTGCCAGCAGCGTAGGAGCGGGAGGGCCAGTCGGGGAGCTGTTTTTT

V gene: TRBV5-1
J gene: TRBJ2-3
D gene: TRBD2
CDR3 length: 17
clone size: NA
CDR3 protein: CASSLWGTSGATDTQYF
CDR3 DNA: TGCGCCAGCAGCTTGTGGGGGACTAGCGGGGCCACAGATACGCAGTATTTT

V gene: TRBV30
J gene: TRBJ1-1
D gene: NA
CDR3 length: 13
clone size: NA
CDR3 protein: CAWSTQGYTEAFF
CDR3 DNA: TGTGCCTGGAGTACTCAGGGGTACACTGAAGCTTTCTTT

V gene: TRBV6-5
J gene: TRBJ1-1
D gene: NA
CDR3 length: 14
clone size: NA
CDR3 protein: CASTRKGVNTEAFF
CDR3 DNA: TGTGCCAGCACCCGCAAAGGGGTGAACACTGAAGCTTTCTTT

V gene: TRBV7-9
J gene: TRBJ1-1
D gene: NA
CDR3 length: 16
clone size: NA
CDR3 protein: CASSTLRAGGVTEAFF
CDR3 DNA: TGTGCCAGCAGCACCTTAAGGGCAGGCGGGGTAACTGAAGCTTTCTTT

V gene: TRBV2
J gene: TRBJ1-6
D gene: TRBD1
CDR3 length: 16
clone size: NA
CDR3 protein: CASSNPGQGYGSPLHF
CDR3 DNA: TGTGCCAGCAGTAACCCCGGACAGGGATACGGTTCACCCCTCCACTTT

V gene: TRBV19
J gene: TRBJ2-2
D gene: TRBD2
CDR3 length: 17
clone size: few
CDR3 protein: CASNPRGSGGNTGELFF
CDR3 DNA: TGTGCCAGTAATCCCCGAGGAAGCGGGGGGAACACCGGGGAGCTGTTTTTT

V gene: TRBV5-6
J gene: TRBJ2-1
D gene: TRBD2
CDR3 length: 16
clone size: NA
CDR3 protein: CASSLAGLAGRDEQFF
CDR3 DNA: TGTGCCAGCAGCTTGGCTGGACTAGCGGGGAGGGATGAGCAGTTCTTC

V gene: TRBV30
J gene: TRBJ2-1
D gene: TRBD2
CDR3 length: 14
clone size: NA
CDR3 protein: CAWSWTSGSYEQFF
CDR3 DNA: TGTGCCTGGAGTTGGACTAGCGGGAGTTATGAGCAGTTCTTC

V gene: TRBV5-6
J gene: TRBJ1-2
D gene: TRBD1
CDR3 length: 17
clone size: NA
CDR3 protein: CASSLGWSGQANYGYTF
CDR3 DNA: TGTGCCAGCAGCTTGGGATGGTCAGGACAGGCGAACTATGGCTACACCTTC

V gene: TRBV7-2
J gene: TRBJ2-2
D gene: NA
CDR3 length: 15
clone size: NA
CDR3 protein: CASSLVGENTGELFF
CDR3 DNA: TGTGCCAGCAGCTTAGTGGGAGAGAACACCGGGGAGCTGTTTTTT

V gene: TRBV7-6
J gene: TRBJ2-2
D gene: TRBD1
CDR3 length: 17
clone size: NA
CDR3 protein: CASSLALTTGKAGELFF
CDR3 DNA: TGTGCCAGCAGCTTAGCCTTAACGACAGGGAAAGCCGGGGAGCTGTTTTTT

V gene: TRBV19
J gene: TRBJ2-7
D gene: TRBD1
CDR3 length: 15
clone size: NA
CDR3 protein: CASSAPGTGYYEQYF
CDR3 DNA: TGTGCCAGTAGTGCACCCGGGACAGGATACTACGAGCAGTACTTC

V gene: TRBV7-2
J gene: TRBJ2-7
D gene: NA
CDR3 length: 13
clone size: few
CDR3 protein: CASSRTGIYEQYF
CDR3 DNA: TGTGCCAGCAGCCGGACCGGGATTTACGAGCAGTACTTC

V gene: TRBV30
J gene: TRBJ2-7
D gene: NA
CDR3 length: 14
clone size: NA
CDR3 protein: CAWSERAVSLGQYF
CDR3 DNA: TGTGCCTGGAGTGAGAGAGCGGTTTCCCTCGGGCAGTACTTC

V gene: TRBV27
J gene: TRBJ2-3
D gene: TRBD2
CDR3 length: 18
clone size: NA
CDR3 protein: CASSLGLAGGPVTDTQYF
CDR3 DNA: TGTGCCAGCAGTTTGGGACTAGCGGGAGGGCCTGTTACAGATACGCAGTATTTT

V gene: TRBV19
J gene: TRBJ2-7
D gene: TRBD1
CDR3 length: 15
clone size: NA
CDR3 protein: CASSSGTGPFYEQYF
CDR3 DNA: TGTGCCAGTTCGTCCGGGACAGGGCCATTCTACGAGCAGTACTTC

V gene: TRBV5-1
J gene: TRBJ2-1
D gene: TRBD2
CDR3 length: 15
clone size: NA
CDR3 protein: CASRFSGITIDEQFF
CDR3 DNA: TGCGCCAGCAGATTTAGCGGGATTACAATCGATGAGCAGTTCTTC

V gene: TRBV10-3
J gene: TRBJ2-7
D gene: TRBD1
CDR3 length: 14
clone size: few
CDR3 protein: CAISDRTGGSSAYF
CDR3 DNA: TGTGCCATCAGTGATAGGACAGGGGGCTCATCTGCGTACTTC

V gene: TRBV6-5
J gene: TRBJ2-7
D gene: TRBD1
CDR3 length: 15
clone size: NA
CDR3 protein: CASSRGQIYSYEQYF
CDR3 DNA: TGTGCCAGCAGCAGGGGACAGATTTACTCCTACGAGCAGTACTTC

V gene: TRBV4-3
J gene: TRBJ1-4
D gene: NA
CDR3 length: 16
clone size: NA
CDR3 protein: CASSPPIRTHDEKLFF
CDR3 DNA: TGCGCCAGCAGCCCCCCAATCCGGACACACGATGAAAAACTGTTTTTT